The 22 T cell receptor beta chains listed next were all sequenced from one sample in a study of control samples from healthy donors and cancer patients. TCRdb keeps only in-frame clones here, not all; method: immunoSEQ multiplex PCR. The sample has some 150,000 clones; 95% to 96% are singletons. The sample consisted of blood. These receptors originate from a woman aged 25 to 39 in good health.

The chain has TRBV19 and TRBJ2-7; a possible D gene is TRBD2 (6 bases). Trimming removed 1 base at V and 2 bases at J, with 6 bases between. Germline V CDR1 and CDR2: LNHDA, SQIVND (reference sequence). The CDR3 is made up of 13 amino acids. CDR3: CASSIAGAYEQYF. CDR3 nucleotides: TGTGCCAGTAGTATAGCGGGGGCCTACGAGCAGTACTTC.

The chain has TRBV2 and TRBJ1-6; D perhaps matches TRBD1 (5 bases). Germline CDR1 is SNHLY and CDR2 is FYNNEI. The V gene lost 6 bases and the J gene lost 3 bases, with 9 bases spanning the gap. The CDR3 totals 14 residues. The CDR3 bases are TGTGCCAGCAGGTCCGGGGGCTATAATTCACCCCTCCACTTT. As protein: CASRSGGYNSPLHF.

This clone was counted only a few times. The rearrangement joins TRBV5-6 to TRBJ2-5; a weak D match, TRBD1 (5 bases). Germline values: CDR1 SGHDT, CDR2 YYEEEE. This CDR3 is built from 13 residues. V was cut by 0 bases and J by 7 bases, with 10 bases left in between. The CDR3 DNA is TGTGCCAGCAGCTTGGGGGCTAGGGGGACCCAGTACTTC. It codes for CASSLGARGTQYF. The whole variable domain, remainder taken from reference TRBV5-6 and TRBJ2-5, is DAGVTQSPTHLIKTRGQQVTLRCSPKSGHDTVSWYQQALGQGPQFIFQYYEEEERQRGNFPDRFSGHQFPNYSSELNVNALLLGDSALYLCASSLGARGTQYFGPGTRLLVL.

As concerns this clone: Other DNA sequences within the sample encode an identical CDR3. The chain combines TRBV27 with TRBJ2-6; the D is unclear. The V gene lost 5 bases and the J gene lost 0 bases, with 5 bases spanning the gap. This CDR3 spans 14 amino acids. CDR1 and CDR2 (germline): MNHEY, SMNVEV (reference sequence). CDR3: CASSRDSGANVLTF. The CDR3 DNA reads as TGTGCCAGCAGTCGTGACTCTGGGGCCAACGTCCTGACTTTC.

The chain recombines TRBV19 with TRBJ1-6; D might be TRBD1 (6 bases). Germline CDR1 LNHDA, CDR2 SQIVND (reference sequence). V was cut by 5 bases and J by 6 bases, with 11 bases left in between. The CDR3 runs to 14 residues. The CDR3 nucleotides read TGTGCCAGTAGTGAGGGGGACATTAATTCACCCCTCCACTTT. Residues: CASSEGDINSPLHF.

V usage is TRBV18 and J usage is TRBJ2-5; maybe TRBD2 (7 bases). The CDR3 runs to 15 residues. Looked up from germline, CDR1 is KGHSH and CDR2 is LQKENI. The V gene lost 2 bases and the J gene lost 4 bases, with 14 bases spanning the gap. The CDR3 region is CASSPAGAALETQYF. CDR3 sequence (DNA): TGTGCCAGCTCACCAGCGGGGGCAGCCCTAGAGACCCAGTACTTC.

The chain links TRBV6-5 to TRBJ2-1; no clear D gene. CDR3 length equals 15 residues. Germline V CDR1 and CDR2: MNHEY, SVGAGI. V was trimmed by 5 bases and J by 2 bases, leaving 13 bases between them. For the CDR3, the DNA is TGTGCCAGCAGTCCCACCTATGGGCCCTACAATGAGCAGTTCTTC. This codes for CASSPTYGPYNEQFF.

The chain recombines TRBV7-9 with TRBJ2-5; tentative D call: TRBD2 (6 bases). Germline values: CDR1 SEHNR, CDR2 FQNEAQ (reference sequence). V shed 1 base and J shed 5 bases, with 8 bases lying between them. This CDR3 is 13 amino acids long. CDR3 nucleotides: TGTGCCAGCAGCTTAGGGCGGGACGAGACCCAGTACTTC. Protein product: CASSLGRDETQYF. Full variable domain (missing parts from reference TRBV7-9 and TRBJ2-5): DTGVSQNPRHKITKRGQNVTFRCDPISEHNRLYWYRQTLGQGPEFLTYFQNEAQLEKSRLLSDRFSAERPKGSFSTLEIQRTEQGDSAMYLCASSLGRDETQYFGPGTRLLVL.

J is TRBJ2-1 and V is TRBV29-1, with 9 bases aligning to TRBD2. There are 15 residues in the CDR3. J lost 1 base, V lost 4 bases, and 5 bases had no gene match. From germline, CDR1 is SQVTM and CDR2 ANQGSEA. The DNA of the CDR3 is TGCAGCGTTGCTTTAGCGGGAGAGTCCTACAATGAGCAGTTCTTC. This gives the protein CSVALAGESYNEQFF.

The gene calls are TRBV27 and TRBJ2-3, with 8 bases matching TRBD1. J was trimmed by 0 bases and V by 5 bases; bases with no gene match: 7. This CDR3 comprises 16 residues. The germline V gene encodes CDR1 MNHEY and CDR2 SMNVEV (reference sequence). CDR3 DNA sequence: TGTGCCAGCAGTCTCTACCAGGGGGCCAGCACAGATACGCAGTATTTT. This translates into CASSLYQGASTDTQYF.

This rearrangement joins TRBV18 to TRBJ2-3; D is possibly TRBD1 or TRBD2 (5 bases each). This CDR3 has 13 amino acids. With 6 bases removed from V and 5 bases from J, the gap between germline ends came to 12 bases. The germline gives CDR1 KGHSH, CDR2 LQKENI. The CDR3 protein is CASSKGAGDTQYF. CDR3 DNA sequence: TGTGCCAGCTCGAAAGGGGCGGGAGATACGCAGTATTTT.

The chain links TRBV18 to TRBJ2-1; 10 bases line up with TRBD2. The CDR3 totals 16 residues. Germline-derived CDR1 and CDR2 are KGHSH and LQKENI. V was pared by 2 bases and J by 4 bases, with 5 bases of the junction left unmatched. CDR3: CASSPYTSGNYNEQFF. The DNA of the CDR3 is TGTGCCAGCTCACCATACACTAGCGGGAATTACAATGAGCAGTTCTTC.

The CDR3 DNA reads TGTGCCAGCAGAAAAGGGGAGACAGGGTGGGCGGTTTACTTACTTTCGGGAAACACCATATATTTT. It yields the protein CASRKGETGWAVYLLSGNTIYF. V usage is TRBV9 and J usage is TRBJ1-3; 7 nucleotides align to TRBD1. The CDR3 covers 22 residues. Germline CDR1 SGDLS, CDR2 YYNGEE. The V and J ends lost 5 bases and 4 bases, in that order; junction bases with no gene match: 30.

This clone came up once. At one end, the junction sequence differs from germline, possibly due to a read error. The genes are TRBV19 and TRBJ1-2, with D unclear. This CDR3 comprises 14 residues. Germline V lookup: CDR1 LNHDA, CDR2 SQIVND (reference sequence). The CDR3 protein is CASSMPGGFRGSTF. CDR3 DNA sequence: TGTGCCAGTAGTATGCCGGGAGGTTTCCGTGGCTCCACCTTC.

The rearrangement joins TRBV28 to TRBJ1-5; tentatively, D is TRBD1 (5 bases). Deletions cut 3 bases from V and 3 bases from J, with 18 bases between. The CDR3 has 17 residues. Germline CDR1 and CDR2: MDHEN and SYDVKM. The CDR3: CASSFLLFRTLNQPQHF. CDR3 sequence (DNA): TGTGCCAGCAGTTTTTTGCTTTTTAGGACACTCAATCAGCCCCAGCATTTT.

This rearrangement joins TRBV19 to TRBJ2-4; weak D call: TRBD1 (6 bases). Per germline, CDR1 LNHDA and CDR2 SQIVND (reference sequence). V was cut by 1 base and J by 7 bases, with 20 bases left in between. CDR3 length: 17 residues. This chain's CDR3 is CASSIVKQGMQKNIQYF. CDR3 in DNA: TGTGCCAGTAGTATAGTTAAGCAGGGGATGCAAAAGAACATTCAGTACTTC.

The chain links TRBV29-1 to TRBJ2-7, with 11 nucleotides matching TRBD1. CDR3 length: 13 residues. Germline-derived CDR1 and CDR2 are SQVTM and ANQGSEA. The CDR3 DNA reads TGCAGTGGACAGGGGGCAGGGTCCTACGAGCAGTACTTC. Its protein is CSGQGAGSYEQYF.

J is TRBJ2-1 and V is TRBV29-1; possible D gene TRBD1, 5 bases. V gave up 1 base and J gave up 4 bases, with 8 bases separating them. CDR3 length equals 13 residues. CDR1 and CDR2 from the germline V gene are SQVTM and ANQGSEA. The CDR3, as DNA: TGCAGCGTTGAAGGGGGCGCTTACAATGAGCAGTTCTTC. Translation: CSVEGGAYNEQFF.

The J gene is TRBJ2-7, the V gene TRBV28; possibly TRBD1 for D (5 bases). V gave up 2 bases and J gave up 8 bases, with 16 bases separating them. Germline V lookup: CDR1 MDHEN, CDR2 SYDVKM. The CDR3 consists of 14 residues. CDR3 DNA sequence: TGTGCCAGCAGTTTACCGGACACCCGCTTAAAGCAGTACTTC. Protein product: CASSLPDTRLKQYF.

The chain employs TRBV28 and TRBJ2-3; 8 nucleotides agree with TRBD1. Germline CDR1 reads MDHEN; CDR2 reads SYDVKM. This CDR3 region has 15 residues. The J segment lost 2 bases and the V segment lost 2 bases, leaving 3 bases of the junction unmatched. CDR3 DNA: TGTGCCAGCAGTTTAGAGGACAGGGCCACAGATACGCAGTATTTT. Translation gives CASSLEDRATDTQYF.

The V gene is TRBV27, the J gene TRBJ2-2; D unclear. The V gene's germline CDR1 is MNHEY and CDR2 SMNVEV (reference sequence). Trimming took off 5 bases at V and 1 base at J, with 14 bases between the two ends. The CDR3 is made up of 16 amino acids. The CDR3 nucleotides are TGTGCCAGCAGTCCACCGGATAGCAAGAACACCGGGGAGCTGTTTTTT. Protein sequence: CASSPPDSKNTGELFF.

V and J are TRBV7-9 and TRBJ1-3, with 10 bases lining up with TRBD1. V lost 5 bases, J lost 7 bases, and 8 bases stayed unmatched. This CDR3 has 15 residues. Germline assignment: CDR1 SEHNR and CDR2 FQNEAQ (reference sequence). The CDR3 DNA reads as TGTGCCAGCAGCCGACGGGACAGGGGTAGGAACACCATATATTTT. Amino acids: CASSRRDRGRNTIYF.